One and the same sample provided the 5 T cell receptor beta chains below, sequenced in a study of blood T cell repertoires in COVID-19. The table came from immunoSEQ multiplex PCR; TCRdb's copy has only in-frame clones and leaves some out. The repertoire holds approximately 300,000 clones, approximately 90% seen once, with more than 0.75% in the top ten. Sequencing was done on a sample of peripheral blood. The receptors were gathered from a man between 25 and 39 years old with acute or convalescent COVID-19.

The V call is TRBV7-3, the J call TRBJ2-7; 8 bases are shared with TRBD1. The CDR3 totals 13 residues. Germline CDR1 SGHTA, CDR2 FQGTGA. The V gene end was trimmed by 5 bases and the J gene end by 6 bases; junction bases not matched to a gene: 6. Here the CDR3 DNA reads TGTGCCAGCAGCCTAGGGACAGGTGGCGAGCAGTACTTC. It is translated as CASSLGTGGEQYF.

The chain couples TRBV15 to TRBJ1-5, with D perhaps matching TRBD1 (6 bases). CDR1 is LNHNV and CDR2 is YYDKDF in the germline V gene (reference sequence). The CDR3 spans 19 residues. V gave up 0 bases and J gave up 2 bases, with 20 bases separating them. In DNA form, the CDR3 reads TGTGCCACCAGCAGAGACAAGGGGGTAATAAGGGGCGGCAATCAGCCCCAGCATTTT. It specifies CATSRDKGVIRGGNQPQHF.

The chain is built from TRBV5-1 and TRBJ2-1, with TRBD2 identical over 9 bases. V lost 5 bases and J lost 3; bases outside the gene matches: 12. CDR3 length: 17 residues. Per the germline V gene, CDR1 is SGHRS and CDR2 is YFSETQ. The chain's CDR3 is CASRHAGTSSYYNEQFF. The CDR3 coding sequence is TGCGCCAGCAGACATGCCGGGACTAGCAGTTACTACAATGAGCAGTTCTTC.

In nucleotides, the CDR3 is TGTGCCAGCAGTGAGCGGCGATCCTCGGATACGCAGTATTTT. It encodes CASSERRSSDTQYF. The chain links TRBV6-1 to TRBJ2-3; D not certain. Trimming shortened V by 3 bases and J by 6 bases, and 13 bases separated the two germline ends. The length of the CDR3 is 14 residues. Germline CDR1 is MNHNS and CDR2 is SASEGT.

This clone was counted once. The chain links TRBV6-1 to TRBJ2-3; 15 nucleotides agree with TRBD2. Trimming removed 3 bases from V and 5 bases from J; junction bases left unmatched: 3. Per the germline V gene, CDR1 is MNHNS and CDR2 is SASEGT. The CDR3 contains 16 residues. CDR3: CASSEGTSGGQDTQYF. CDR3 coding DNA: TGTGCCAGCAGTGAGGGGACTAGCGGGGGGCAAGATACGCAGTATTTT.